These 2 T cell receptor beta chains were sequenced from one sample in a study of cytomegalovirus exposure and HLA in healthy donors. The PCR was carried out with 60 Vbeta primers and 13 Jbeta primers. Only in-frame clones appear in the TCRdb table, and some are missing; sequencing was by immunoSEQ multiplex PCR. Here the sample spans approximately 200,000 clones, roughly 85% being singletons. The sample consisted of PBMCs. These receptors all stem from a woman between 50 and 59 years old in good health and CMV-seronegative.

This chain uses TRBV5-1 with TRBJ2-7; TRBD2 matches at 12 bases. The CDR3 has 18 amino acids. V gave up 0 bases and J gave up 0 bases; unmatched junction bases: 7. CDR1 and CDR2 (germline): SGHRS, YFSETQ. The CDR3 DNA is TGCGCCAGCAGCTTGGGGACTAGCGGGGAAACATTCTCCTACGAGCAGTACTTC. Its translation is CASSLGTSGETFSYEQYF. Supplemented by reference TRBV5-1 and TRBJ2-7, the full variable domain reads KAGVTQTPRYLIKTRGQQVTLSCSPISGHRSVSWYQQTPGQGLQFLFEYFSETQRNKGNFPGRFSGRQFSNSRSEMNVSTLELGDSALYLCASSLGTSGETFSYEQYFGPGTRLTVT.

CDR3 sequence: CASSQPRDTSYEQYF. The CDR3 region has the DNA TGCGCCAGCAGCCAGCCTCGGGACACCTCCTACGAGCAGTACTTC. The genes are TRBV4-1 and TRBJ2-7, with a weak D call TRBD1 (6 bases). V gave up 3 bases and J gave up 0 bases, with 12 bases separating them. Germline values: CDR1 MGHRA, CDR2 YSYEKL. The CDR3 sequence is 15 residues long.